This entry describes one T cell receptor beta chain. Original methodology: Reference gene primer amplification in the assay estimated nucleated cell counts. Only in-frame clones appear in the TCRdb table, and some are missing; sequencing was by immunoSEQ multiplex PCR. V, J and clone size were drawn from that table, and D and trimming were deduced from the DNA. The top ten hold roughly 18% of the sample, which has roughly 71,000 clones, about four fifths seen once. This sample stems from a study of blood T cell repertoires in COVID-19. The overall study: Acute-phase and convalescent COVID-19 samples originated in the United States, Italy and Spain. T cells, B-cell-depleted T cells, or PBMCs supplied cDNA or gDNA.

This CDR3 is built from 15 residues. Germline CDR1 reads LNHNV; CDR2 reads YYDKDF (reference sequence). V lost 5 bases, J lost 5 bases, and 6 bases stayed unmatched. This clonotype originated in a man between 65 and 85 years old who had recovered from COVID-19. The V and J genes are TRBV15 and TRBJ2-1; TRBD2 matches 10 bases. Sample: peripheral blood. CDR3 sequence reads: CATSPQRGGHNEQFF. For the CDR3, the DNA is TGTGCCACCAGCCCCCAGCGGGGGGGCCACAATGAGCAGTTCTTC.